This TCR beta chain is drawn from a study of T-cell reconstitution after alpha-beta-depleted transplantation in children. Regarding the study as a whole: Alpha-beta T cells about two months after transplant reportedly derived from several hundred expanded graft clones. Diversity and T-cell counts at one year after transplant derived mostly from new T cells.

V dropped 1 base and J dropped 10; count of bases not matched to a gene: 10. The CDR3 is made up of 16 amino acids. In germline, CDR1 is MNHEY, CDR2 SMNVEV (reference sequence). Molecular barcoding with unique molecular identifiers was used for the TCRbeta library. In TCRdb, the PCR reads were re-called with MiXCR into one record per CDR3 protein. The sample lists hundreds of thousands of distinct CDR3 sequences; around 13% were seen once. Ten or more counts support this clonotype. The antigen is undetermined. The clonotype was recovered from a girl aged 2-10 years with congenital amegakaryocytic thrombocytopenia, due to receive a stem cell transplant. Sequences were derived from PBMCs, sampled before TCRalphabeta/CD19-depleted stem cell transplant. The chain couples TRBV27 to TRBJ2-1, with 10 bases matching TRBD2. The CDR3 spells CASSLLRPSGSMEQFF. The CDR3 DNA is TGTGCCAGCAGTTTATTAAGGCCTAGCGGGAGTATGGAGCAGTTCTTC.